These 20 T cell receptor beta chains originate from one sample sequenced in a study of regulatory T cells in long-lasting Graves disease (dated by TCRdb to the early 2020s). Sample time point, as interpreted from the label and publication: persistent/refractory GD, antithyroid drugs over 5 years with positive TRAb. RNA was extracted from PBMCs in TRIzol for both TCR sequencing and RNA sequencing. Libraries were constructed by multiplex PCR. These reads were obtained on an Illumina HiSeq 4000. TCR beta libraries were built with iRepertoire HTBI primers and Arm-PCR amplification of CDR3 regions. Starting from the raw public reads, TCRdb applied fastp trimming at Q25, assembled clones with MiXCR and retained in-frame beta chains. Every distinct CDR3 protein forms one entry, paired with its most common genes and DNA. This sample gives more than 300,000 distinct CDR3 sequences in total; about 20% of them show up just once. Together, the top ten hold over 25% of the sample.

The sequencing used peripheral blood mononuclear cells (PBMCs), collected when the disease was refractory, from a patient treated with antithyroid drugs. Receptor source: a female donor with Graves disease.

This chain links TRBV2 with TRBJ2-7; D possibly corresponds to TRBD2 (6 bases). V was cut by 4 bases and J by 6 bases, with 13 bases left in between. In germline, CDR1 is SNHLY, CDR2 FYNNEI. The CDR3 has 13 residues. The DNA of the CDR3 is TGTGCCAGCAGTGCCGGGAGCTCTGCCGAGCAGTACTTC. Translation gives CASSAGSSAEQYF. Full variable domain (remainder filled in from reference TRBV2 and TRBJ2-7): EPEVTQTPSHQVTQMGQEVILRCVPISNHLYFYWYRQILGQKVEFLVSFYNNEISEKSEIFDDQFSVERPDGSNFTLKIRSTKLEDSAMYFCASSAGSSAEQYFGPGTRLTVT.

In this sample, this clonotype turned up many times. This chain connects TRBV6-5 to TRBJ1-4; 9 bases are a match to TRBD1. Germline trimming cut 4 bases from V and 0 bases from J; bases unmatched to any gene: 3. Germline lookup yields CDR1 MNHEY and CDR2 SVGAGI. CDR3 length: 16 amino acids. In nucleotides, the CDR3 is TGTGCCAGCAGTTCTGACAGGGGGGCAACTAATGAAAAACTGTTTTTT. It is translated as CASSSDRGATNEKLFF.

This clonotype was found many times. V is TRBV27 and J is TRBJ1-6; TRBD1 might be the D (6 bases). Deletions cut 6 bases from V and 6 bases from J, with 21 bases between. The germline CDR1 and CDR2 sequences are MNHEY and SMNVEV (reference sequence). This CDR3 contains 17 residues. The CDR3 nucleotides are TGTGCCAGCAGCCCGCTCCCCCCTTGGACAGTTAATTCACCCCTCCACTTT. Translating gives CASSPLPPWTVNSPLHF.

This clonotype was seen at least ten times. Here the CDR3 DNA reads TGTGCCAGCAGCTCAGGACAGGCCGGATGGGGAAAACTGTTTTTT. It translates to CASSSGQAGWGKLFF. The chain is built from TRBV7-2 and TRBJ1-4; 7 bases agree with TRBD1. The V gene's germline CDR1 is SGHTA and CDR2 FQGNSA. V trimming: 4 bases; J trimming: 10 bases; junction bases outside the gene matches: 12. The CDR3 is 15 residues long.

The CDR3 DNA reads as TGTGCCACCAGTGATCTACGGGAGCCAGGACAGCCCCAGCATTTT. Amino acids: CATSDLREPGQPQHF. The chain uses TRBV24-1 and TRBJ1-5; D remains unclear. Germline V CDR1 and CDR2: KGHDR, SFDVKD. CDR3 length: 15 amino acids. V was cut by 3 bases and J by 7 bases, with 15 bases left in between.

The sample holds many counts of this clonotype. The rearrangement joins TRBV6-1 to TRBJ1-4; possibly TRBD1 for D (5 bases). V lost 10 bases, J lost 1 base, and 10 bases lay in between. Germline V gene data show CDR1 as MNHNS and CDR2 as SASEGT. The CDR3 spans 13 residues. CDR3 coding DNA: TGTGCCAACCCTAGGGGAACTAATGAAAAACTGTTTTTT. As protein: CANPRGTNEKLFF.

Note on this clonotype: Compared with germline, one end of the junction differs, possibly owing to a read error. The chain is built from TRBV7-2 and TRBJ2-3, with 13 nucleotides matching TRBD2. CDR3 length: 16 residues. CDR1 SGHTA and CDR2 FQGNSA come from the germline V gene. The CDR3 is CASSLGLAGDADTQYF. The DNA for the CDR3 is TGTGCCAGCAGTTTAGGACTAGCGGGGGACGCAGATACGCAGTATTTT.

The chain recombines TRBV5-1 with TRBJ2-1; 15 bases map to TRBD2. Germline-derived CDR1 and CDR2 are SGHRS and YFSETQ. This CDR3 region has 18 residues. V shed 3 bases and J 6 bases; nucleotides not matched to a gene: 10. The CDR3 DNA reads TGCGCCAGCAGCTCGGGACTAGCGGGAGGACATCAGGGCAATGAGCAGTTCTTC. Translated: CASSSGLAGGHQGNEQFF. Full variable domain (outside the CDR3, taken from reference TRBV5-1 and TRBJ2-1): KAGVTQTPRYLIKTRGQQVTLSCSPISGHRSVSWYQQTPGQGLQFLFEYFSETQRNKGNFPGRFSGRQFSNSRSEMNVSTLELGDSALYLCASSSGLAGGHQGNEQFFGPGTRLTVL.

The gene calls are TRBV7-9 and TRBJ2-5; D gene ambiguous. CDR1 and CDR2 from the germline V gene are SEHNR and FQNEAQ (reference sequence). The CDR3 covers 15 residues. Trimming cost V 1 base and J 2 bases, with 11 bases left between them. CDR3 sequence reads: CASSLGRVGQETQYF. The CDR3 bases are TGTGCCAGCAGCTTAGGTAGGGTGGGACAAGAGACCCAGTACTTC.

The chain is built from TRBV10-2 and TRBJ2-7; perhaps TRBD1 as D (6 bases). Trimming removed 11 bases at V and 3 bases at J, with 23 bases between. The CDR3 contains 15 residues. The germline V gene encodes CDR1 WSHSY and CDR2 SAAADI. The CDR3 bases are TGCGCCGGAGGCGTATCCGGGACATCCTACTACGAGCAGTACTTC. The encoded protein is CAGGVSGTSYYEQYF.

On this clonotype: This may stem from a read error, because a much larger clone lies one nucleotide away. The chain couples TRBV10-1 to TRBJ2-7; TRBD2 aligns across 13 bases. Germline V gene lookup returns CDR1 WNHNN and CDR2 SYGVQD (reference sequence). This CDR3 has 15 amino acids. V lost 4 bases to trimming and J lost 6 bases; unmatched junction nucleotides: 6. CDR3 protein: CASSGGTSGACEQYF. Written as DNA, the CDR3 is TGCGCCAGCAGTGGGGGGACTAGCGGGGCCTGCGAGCAGTACTTC.

The rearrangement uses TRBV2 and TRBJ1-1; no definite D call. V lost 6 bases to trimming and J lost 10 bases, with 12 bases between them. CDR3 length: 11 amino acids. Per germline, CDR1 SNHLY and CDR2 FYNNEI. CDR3: CASRDYIGAFF. As DNA, the CDR3 is TGTGCCAGCAGGGACTACATAGGAGCTTTCTTT.

This clonotype showed up many times. The CDR3 nucleotides are TGTGCCAGCAACCCTCCGGGGCTCTACGAGCAGTACTTC. It encodes CASNPPGLYEQYF. V usage is TRBV2 and J usage is TRBJ2-7; the D gene could be TRBD1 or TRBD2 (5 bases each). Germline lookup yields CDR1 SNHLY and CDR2 FYNNEI. Between the trimmed V and J ends, which lost 7 bases and 3 bases, there was a span of 13 bases. This CDR3 has 13 amino acids.

This clonotype was observed a handful of times. The chain is built from TRBV11-3 and TRBJ2-6; 7 bases agree with TRBD1. V gave up 5 bases and J gave up 1 base; unmatched junction bases: 14. Looked up from germline, CDR1 is SGHNT and CDR2 is YENEEA. CDR3 length: 19 amino acids. CDR3 bases: TGTGCCAGCAGCCAAGCTAAGACAGGGAGAACTTCTGGGGCCAACGTCCTGACTTTC. This sequence encodes CASSQAKTGRTSGANVLTF.

This clonotype was recorded many times. This chain's CDR3 is CASRASGRANEQYF. The CDR3 DNA follows: TGTGCCAGCAGGGCTAGCGGGAGGGCCAACGAGCAGTACTTC. The J gene is TRBJ2-7, the V gene TRBV28, with 12 bases that match TRBD2. The CDR3 sequence is 14 residues long. Germline V gene sequence: CDR1 MDHEN, CDR2 SYDVKM. The ends lost 6 bases at V and 5 bases at J; junction bases unmatched: 5.

This clonotype has at least ten counts. The chain couples TRBV7-2 to TRBJ1-2, with 8 bases matching TRBD1. This CDR3 contains 15 residues. The V gene's germline CDR1 is SGHTA and CDR2 FQGNSA. The V and J ends lost 0 bases and 8 bases, in that order; junction bases with no gene match: 8. The CDR3 DNA follows: TGTGCCAGCAGCTTAGCGCAAGGTGGACAGGGAGGCTACACCTTC. It yields the protein CASSLAQGGQGGYTF. The whole variable domain, filled in from reference TRBV7-2 and TRBJ1-2, reads GAGVSQSPSNKVTEKGKDVELRCDPISGHTALYWYRQSLGQGLEFLIYFQGNSAPDKSGLPSDRFSAERTGGSVSTLTIQRTQQEDSAVYLCASSLAQGGQGGYTFGSGTRLTVV.

In its sample, this clonotype was seen a few times. The V and J genes are TRBV28 and TRBJ2-5; 7 bases agree with TRBD2. Per germline, CDR1 MDHEN and CDR2 SYDVKM. V was clipped by 7 bases and J by 0 bases; unmatched bases: 8. The CDR3 totals 15 residues. CDR3 nucleotide sequence: TGTGCCAGCACCTGGGGGGGGGGGTACCAAGAGACCCAGTACTTC. Translation: CASTWGGGYQETQYF.

To note about this clonotype: The junction shows a germline mismatch at one end, possibly a read error. V is TRBV4-3 and J is TRBJ2-7; 7 bases match TRBD1. Germline V lookup: CDR1 LGHNA, CDR2 YSLEER. The length of the CDR3 is 15 residues. CDR3 in DNA: TGCGCCAGCAGCCCAACACGGACAGGACTTTACGCGCAGTACTTC. It codes for CASSPTRTGLYAQYF.

Turning to this clonotype: One junction end disagrees with the germline gene, perhaps due to a read error. V gene TRBV9 combines with J gene TRBJ2-2; D is perhaps TRBD1 or TRBD2 (6 bases each). There are 14 residues in the CDR3. Per germline, CDR1 SGDLS and CDR2 YYNGEE. The CDR3 nucleotides read TGCGCCAGCAGCGTACGGGGGCACACCGGGGAGCTGTTTTTT. Translation: CASSVRGHTGELFF.

This clonotype has ten or more counts. The chain has TRBV24-1 and TRBJ1-1; D may be TRBD1 (5 bases). The CDR3 covers 13 residues. Per germline, CDR1 KGHDR and CDR2 SFDVKD. Trimming stripped 0 bases from V and 8 bases from J, with 9 bases between. CDR3 protein: CATSDLRGSEAFF. The CDR3 DNA reads as TGTGCCACCAGTGATTTGCGGGGGTCAGAAGCTTTCTTT.